This T cell receptor beta chain was profiled in a study of Ad26.COV2.S vaccination and SARS-CoV-2 variants (dated by TCRdb to about 2021). For the wider study: Vaccine-arm donors came from COV1001, a multicentre, randomized, double-blind, placebo-controlled phase I-IIa trial of Ad26.COV2.S in healthy adults. Ad26.COV2.S was given intramuscularly at 5x10^10 or 1x10^11 viral particles, as a single shot or as two shots 56 days apart. TCRbeta repertoire sequencing served as the tool for gauging how specific and how broad the SARS-CoV-2-reactive T cell receptors were following Ad26.COV2.S vaccination. The TCR-sequenced set comprised roughly 30 samples: some 19 Ad26.COV2.S vaccine recipients, 5 placebo recipients and 8 SARS-CoV-2 convalescent individuals. Trial participants were randomized into five groups of five, in which low-dose or high-dose Ad26.COV2.S was given once or twice, or placebo was given on both occasions. Blinding of investigators to trial group allocation was maintained during experiments and outcome assessment. General findings and caveats noted by the study authors: Comparing responses between vaccine doses or regimens was not something the study was powered to do. Comparable non-spike TCR breadth was observed between vaccine and placebo recipients, consistent with only spike being contained in the vaccine. The authors noted that total T cell responses may have been underestimated by the TCR breadth and depth analyses. Spike-specific TCR breadth was higher in Ad26.COV2.S recipients than in placebo recipients (P = 0.0014). Substantial breadth of spike-specific CD8+ and CD4+ T cell responses was reported after vaccination.

In regard to this clone: No antigen is known for it. Base-call qualities are not available, and no considerably larger clone is one nucleotide away.

The immunoSEQ Assay was used to sequence TCRbeta CDR3 regions. After extraction, genomic DNA underwent amplification by bias-controlled multiplex PCR, followed by high-throughput sequencing. From the authors' description of their analysis: Collapsing and filtering of sequences were performed to quantify the absolute abundance of each unique TCRbeta CDR3 region. T cell fraction was estimated by normalization of TCRbeta template counts to usable DNA, with usable DNA being measured through amplification of reference genes present in all nucleated cells. Repertoire TCRs were annotated as SARS-CoV-2-specific by exact matching of V gene, CDR3 amino acid sequence and J gene to a known reactive TCR set. MIRA supplied the reference SARS-CoV-2 TCR set, which was filtered for enrichment in COVID-19-positive ImmuneCODE repertoires so that public or cross-reactive TCRs were removed. Using the MIRA antigens, annotated TCRs were further analysed by specific ORF or by position within an ORF. Breadth was defined as the number of annotated unique rearrangements divided by the total number of unique productive rearrangements, and depth was defined as the summed frequency of the annotated unique rearrangements. Two-sided Wilcoxon rank-sum tests were used to compare TCR breadth between groups. Held by TCRdb, this immuneACCESS table contains in-frame sequences only and omits some clones. Under half of the omission traces to an unresolved V gene where checked; the cause of the rest is unknown. V and J calls and clone size follow that table, whereas D and trimming were derived from the DNA. In all, the sample holds about 480,000 clones, and around 88% of those were seen once. Roughly 13% of the sample belongs to the ten largest clones.

The sample's treatment or condition label, decoded: some 19 received Ad26.COV2.S at low or high dose, single or two shots; five or six received placebo; per-sample allocation not given. Repertoires of vaccine and placebo recipients were sequenced from samples collected on day 63 after the first injection. Between 29 July and 7 August 2020, Cohort 1b enrolled about two dozen adults aged 18-55 years at one site in Boston, USA. Ad26.COV2.S was a replication-incompetent adenovirus type 26 vector that expressed a prefusion-stabilized SARS-CoV-2 spike protein derived from the original Wuhan strain. Taken from the germline V gene (reference sequence), the CDR1 and CDR2 loops are MNHEY and SMNVEV. Including the terminal cysteine and phenylalanine, the CDR3 comprises 15 residues. Just CDR3 DNA is preserved here, 45 bases in frame from base 1. The V end gives up 3 bases and the J end 7 bases, leaving 6 bases in the junction not matched to a gene.

The clonotype was recovered from a person aged 18-65 years who received the Ad26.COV2.S COVID-19 vaccine or a placebo. The source material was peripheral blood, sampled in a trial of Ad26.COV2.S vaccine versus placebo. The rearranged chain carries TRBV27 and TRBJ2-2; 9 central nucleotides agree with TRBD2. The CDR3 here reads CASSFRASGIGELFF. In nucleotide form, the sequence is TGTGCCAGCAGTTTTAGGGCTAGCGGGATCGGGGAGCTGTTTTTT.